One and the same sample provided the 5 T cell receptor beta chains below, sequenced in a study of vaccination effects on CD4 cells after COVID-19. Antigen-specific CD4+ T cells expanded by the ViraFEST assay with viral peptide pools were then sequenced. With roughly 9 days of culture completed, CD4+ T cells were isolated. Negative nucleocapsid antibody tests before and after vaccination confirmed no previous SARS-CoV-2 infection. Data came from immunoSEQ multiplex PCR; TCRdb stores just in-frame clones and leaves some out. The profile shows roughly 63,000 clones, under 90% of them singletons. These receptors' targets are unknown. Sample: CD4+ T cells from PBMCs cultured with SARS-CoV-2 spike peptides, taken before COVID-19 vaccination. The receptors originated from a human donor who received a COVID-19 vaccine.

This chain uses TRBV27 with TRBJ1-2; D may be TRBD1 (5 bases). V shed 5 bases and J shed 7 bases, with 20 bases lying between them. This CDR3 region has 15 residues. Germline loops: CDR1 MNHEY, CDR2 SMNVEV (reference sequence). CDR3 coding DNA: TGTGCCAGCAGTCCCCTAAGCCCGGGGCTTGTTGGCTACACCTTC. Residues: CASSPLSPGLVGYTF.

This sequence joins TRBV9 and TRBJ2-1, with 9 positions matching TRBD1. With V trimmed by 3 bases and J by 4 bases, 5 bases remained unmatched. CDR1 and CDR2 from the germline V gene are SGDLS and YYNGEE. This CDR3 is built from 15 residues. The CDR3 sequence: CASSAGQGPYNEQFF. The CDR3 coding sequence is TGTGCCAGCAGCGCCGGACAGGGGCCGTACAATGAGCAGTTCTTC.

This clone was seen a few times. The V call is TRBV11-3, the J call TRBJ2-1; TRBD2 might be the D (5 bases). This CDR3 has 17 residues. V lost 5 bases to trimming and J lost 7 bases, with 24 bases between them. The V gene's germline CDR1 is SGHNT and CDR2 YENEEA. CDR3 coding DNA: TGTGCCAGCAGCCCGGGCCTAGCCCTCCCTCCTGGAAATGAGCAGTTCTTC. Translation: CASSPGLALPPGNEQFF.

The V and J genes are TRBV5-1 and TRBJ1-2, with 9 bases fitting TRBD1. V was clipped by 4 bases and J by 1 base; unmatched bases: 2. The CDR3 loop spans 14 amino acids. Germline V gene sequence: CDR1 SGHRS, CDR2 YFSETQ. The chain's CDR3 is CASSEGQGNYGYTF. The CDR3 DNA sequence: TGCGCCAGCAGCGAGGGACAGGGTAACTATGGCTACACCTTC. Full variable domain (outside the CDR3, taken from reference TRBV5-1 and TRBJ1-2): KAGVTQTPRYLIKTRGQQVTLSCSPISGHRSVSWYQQTPGQGLQFLFEYFSETQRNKGNFPGRFSGRQFSNSRSEMNVSTLELGDSALYLCASSEGQGNYGYTFGSGTRLTVV.

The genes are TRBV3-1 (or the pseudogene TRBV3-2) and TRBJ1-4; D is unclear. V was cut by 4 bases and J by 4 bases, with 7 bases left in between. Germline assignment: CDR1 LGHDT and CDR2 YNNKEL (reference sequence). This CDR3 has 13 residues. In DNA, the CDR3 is TGTGCCAGCAGCCCGGGCCATAATGAAAAACTGTTTTTT. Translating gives CASSPGHNEKLFF.